This T cell receptor beta chain emerged from a study of T cell responses to AZD1222 COVID-19 vaccine. Regarding the study as a whole: White British people made up most donors, females outnumbered males, and clonal diversity was possibly underestimated. There were repertoire samples only from the period after the peak T cell response.

Germline loops: CDR1 SGHTA, CDR2 FQGTGA. The V end was cut by 7 bases, the J end by 0 bases, with 9 bases between. The CDR3 totals 13 residues. Only in-frame clones appear in the TCRdb table, and some are missing; sequencing was by immunoSEQ multiplex PCR. Of 120,000 or so clones in the sample, 84% were seen once. As regards this clone: Its antigen is as yet unknown.

The sequences come from peripheral blood, collected 28 days after the second AZD1222 dose. This clonotype was sampled from an adult who received the AZD1222 COVID-19 vaccine. The rearrangement uses TRBV7-3 and TRBJ1-1; D gene uncertain. The CDR3 reads CASTQSMNTEAFF. The CDR3, as DNA: TGTGCCAGCACCCAGTCTATGAACACTGAAGCTTTCTTT.